A single sample is the source of the 24 T cell receptor beta chains below, sequenced in a study of cytomegalovirus exposure and HLA in healthy donors. PCR employed 60 Vbeta and 13 Jbeta primers. The table came from immunoSEQ multiplex PCR; TCRdb's copy has only in-frame clones and leaves some out. In all, the sample yields 55,000 to 65,000 clones. Sequencing input: PBMCs. Every receptor here comes from a young woman in good health and CMV-seronegative.

This chain links TRBV18 with TRBJ1-1; D is possibly TRBD1 (5 bases). Germline V gene data show CDR1 as KGHSH and CDR2 as LQKENI. Trimming left V 0 bases short and J 0 bases short, with 11 bases between. There are 16 residues in the CDR3. The CDR3 reads CASSPPRGTVNTEAFF. The CDR3 DNA follows: TGTGCCAGCTCACCACCGCGGGGGACGGTGAACACTGAAGCTTTCTTT.

The chain employs TRBV25-1 and TRBJ2-7; 10 bases match TRBD1. J gave up 2 bases and V 10 bases, and 14 bases lay outside the gene matches. Germline V gene lookup returns CDR1 MGHDK and CDR2 SYGVNS. This CDR3 region has 16 residues. CDR3: CATIHHLDRGTYEQYF. The CDR3 region has the DNA TGTGCCACCATTCATCATCTGGACAGGGGGACCTACGAGCAGTACTTC.

This chain links TRBV4-1 with TRBJ2-7; tentative D call: TRBD1 (5 bases). Trimming shortened V by 0 bases and J by 3 bases, and 6 bases separated the two germline ends. The CDR3 consists of 13 residues. Per the germline V gene, CDR1 is MGHRA and CDR2 is YSYEKL. CDR3 amino acids: CASSQERGYEQYF. DNA for the CDR3: TGCGCCAGCAGCCAAGAAAGGGGCTACGAGCAGTACTTC.

The chain is built from TRBV7-2 and TRBJ1-1, with D possibly matching TRBD1 (6 bases). V gave up 2 bases and J gave up 2 bases, with 18 bases separating them. CDR1 SGHTA and CDR2 FQGNSA come from the germline V gene. CDR3 size: 17 residues. CDR3 residues: CASSLISTGTRNTEAFF. CDR3 coding DNA: TGTGCCAGCAGCTTAATCTCTACAGGGACGAGAAACACTGAAGCTTTCTTT. The full variable domain, its missing parts supplied by reference TRBV7-2 and TRBJ1-1, is GAGVSQSPSNKVTEKGKDVELRCDPISGHTALYWYRQSLGQGLEFLIYFQGNSAPDKSGLPSDRFSAERTGGSVSTLTIQRTQQEDSAVYLCASSLISTGTRNTEAFFGQGTRLTVV.

The rearrangement uses TRBV25-1 and TRBJ1-1; D is perhaps TRBD1 (5 bases). CDR3 length: 18 amino acids. V lost 0 bases to trimming and J lost 6 bases, with 23 bases between them. Looked up from germline, CDR1 is MGHDK and CDR2 is SYGVNS. The CDR3 DNA reads TGTGCCAGCAGTGAATATTATACCCCCAGGCAGGGCCTCGCTGAAGCTTTCTTT. Its protein is CASSEYYTPRQGLAEAFF.

This chain joins TRBV7-9 and TRBJ1-2, with 8 bases aligning to TRBD1. Germline V gives CDR1 SEHNR, CDR2 FQNEAQ (reference sequence). After removal of 1 base from V and 5 bases from J, the junction contained 3 bases not matched to a gene. CDR3 size: 14 residues. CDR3: CASSLGWTGYGYTF. Here the CDR3 DNA reads TGTGCCAGCAGCTTAGGCTGGACAGGGTATGGCTACACCTTC.

The chain uses TRBV19 and TRBJ1-1; 7 bases agree with TRBD1. This CDR3 comprises 15 residues. J was trimmed by 9 bases and V by 5 bases; bases with no gene match: 15. Looked up from germline, CDR1 is LNHDA and CDR2 is SQIVND (reference sequence). CDR3: CASSEPSREGAKAFF. DNA for the CDR3: TGTGCCAGTAGTGAACCCAGCCGGGAGGGGGCGAAAGCTTTCTTT.

V gene TRBV7-9 combines with J gene TRBJ2-1; possible D gene TRBD1, 6 bases. CDR1 and CDR2 from the germline V gene are SEHNR and FQNEAQ (reference sequence). There are 15 residues in the CDR3. With 1 base removed from V and 5 bases from J, the gap between germline ends came to 12 bases. The CDR3 sequence is CASSLDRTADNEQFF. The CDR3 region has the DNA TGTGCCAGCAGCTTAGACAGGACAGCCGACAATGAGCAGTTCTTC.

The chain recombines TRBV4-1 with TRBJ1-1; 9 positions agree with TRBD1. Germline V lookup: CDR1 MGHRA, CDR2 YSYEKL. Trimming took 2 bases from V and 11 from J; bases not matched to a gene: 18. This CDR3 has 17 residues. As DNA, the CDR3 is TGCGCCAGCAGCCAACCACCGGGACAGGGAATACCTCAGGGGGCTTTCTTT. Translating it yields CASSQPPGQGIPQGAFF.

The chain combines TRBV15 with TRBJ2-7; TRBD2 matches 9 bases. Germline CDR1 LNHNV, CDR2 YYDKDF (reference sequence). The CDR3 has 15 amino acids. V was pared by 1 base and J by 3 bases, with 4 bases of the junction left unmatched. The CDR3 is CATSRGSGGDYEQYF. The CDR3 DNA is TGTGCCACCAGCAGAGGTAGCGGGGGCGACTACGAGCAGTACTTC.

The CDR3 region is CATKDRENTEAFF. DNA for the CDR3: TGTGCCACCAAGGACAGGGAGAACACTGAAGCTTTCTTT. V is TRBV2 and J is TRBJ1-1; 8 nucleotides align to TRBD1. The CDR3 length is 13 residues. Trimming cost V 10 bases and J 1 base; bases outside gene matches: 5. Germline V gene sequence: CDR1 SNHLY, CDR2 FYNNEI. Full variable domain (remainder filled in from reference TRBV2 and TRBJ1-1): EPEVTQTPSHQVTQMGQEVILRCVPISNHLYFYWYRQILGQKVEFLVSFYNNEISEKSEIFDDQFSVERPDGSNFTLKIRSTKLEDSAMYFCATKDRENTEAFFGQGTRLTVV.

V gene TRBV28 combines with J gene TRBJ1-2; D is perhaps TRBD1 (5 bases). Between the trimmed V and J ends, which lost 7 bases and 6 bases, there was a span of 21 bases. Germline loops: CDR1 MDHEN, CDR2 SYDVKM. The CDR3 length is 15 residues. DNA of the CDR3: TGTGCCAGCATTGAAGTGGGGCGGAATGTCGATGGCTACACCTTC. This sequence encodes CASIEVGRNVDGYTF.

The rearrangement uses TRBV10-2 and TRBJ1-2; D gene unclear. This CDR3 has 15 residues. From germline, CDR1 is WSHSY and CDR2 SAAADI. Trimming shortened V by 2 bases and J by 7 bases, and 17 bases separated the two germline ends. Written as DNA, the CDR3 is TGCGCCAGCAGTGAGCCGGGGAGGTCCTTCCTTGGCTACACCTTC. Translated, it gives CASSEPGRSFLGYTF.

The chain carries TRBV6-5 and TRBJ2-7; 7 bases match TRBD2. CDR3 length: 13 amino acids. CDR1 MNHEY and CDR2 SVGAGI come from the germline V gene. J was trimmed by 4 bases and V by 5 bases; bases with no gene match: 5. CDR3 in amino acids: CASSQAGTYEQYF. The CDR3 DNA is TGTGCCAGCAGTCAAGCGGGAACATACGAGCAGTACTTC.

The chain has TRBV2 and TRBJ1-2, with a weak D call TRBD1 (6 bases). CDR1 and CDR2 from the germline V gene are SNHLY and FYNNEI. The CDR3 loop spans 14 amino acids. V lost 4 bases, J lost 6 bases, and 15 bases lay in between. The CDR3 sequence: CASSGGWGLDGYTF. In DNA form, the CDR3 reads TGTGCCAGCAGTGGAGGCTGGGGGCTGGATGGCTACACCTTC.

The V and J genes are TRBV5-6 and TRBJ1-2; possibly TRBD1 for D (5 bases). V lost 1 base to trimming and J lost 5 bases, with 12 bases between them. The CDR3 consists of 14 residues. CDR1 is SGHDT and CDR2 is YYEEEE in the germline V gene. CDR3 protein: CASSLPGPRYGYTF. Here the CDR3 DNA reads TGTGCCAGCAGCTTGCCAGGGCCACGGTATGGCTACACCTTC. The complete variable domain, with remaining parts taken from reference TRBV5-6 and TRBJ1-2, reads DAGVTQSPTHLIKTRGQQVTLRCSPKSGHDTVSWYQQALGQGPQFIFQYYEEEERQRGNFPDRFSGHQFPNYSSELNVNALLLGDSALYLCASSLPGPRYGYTFGSGTRLTVV.

The chain joins TRBV11-3 to TRBJ2-7; D might be TRBD2 (6 bases). CDR3 length: 16 residues. Trimming cost V 1 base and J 0 bases, with 13 bases left between them. The germline CDR1 and CDR2 sequences are SGHNT and YENEEA. CDR3 in amino acids: CASSLGERAVSYEQYF. CDR3 nucleotide sequence: TGTGCCAGCAGCTTAGGGGAGCGGGCGGTCTCCTACGAGCAGTACTTC.

The chain combines TRBV5-1 with TRBJ2-7, with D maybe TRBD1 (5 bases). Germline CDR1 SGHRS, CDR2 YFSETQ. The CDR3 runs 15 residues. With 4 bases removed from V and 7 bases from J, the gap between germline ends came to 21 bases. In DNA, the CDR3 is TGCGCCAGCAGCCACGATCCCGGACAACCTCTGGAGCAGTACTTC. Encoded protein: CASSHDPGQPLEQYF.

The chain has TRBV10-3 and TRBJ1-2, with D possibly matching TRBD1 (5 bases). The germline V gene has CDR1 ENHRY and CDR2 SYGVKD. V lost 2 bases and J lost 8, with 15 bases in between. The CDR3 runs 14 residues. In nucleotides, the CDR3 is TGTGCCATCAGTGAGGAAGGAGGGGTAGACGGCTACACCTTC. Translating it yields CAISEEGGVDGYTF.

This chain connects TRBV6-6 to TRBJ2-3, with 8 nucleotides matching TRBD2. J lost 6 bases, V lost 7 bases, and 9 bases had no gene match. Germline CDR1 MNHNY, CDR2 SVGAGI (reference sequence). CDR3 length equals 14 residues. The CDR3 nucleotides are TGTGCCAGCATCAGTAGCGGGAAGGGGGATACGCAGTATTTT. Encoded protein: CASISSGKGDTQYF.

The chain couples TRBV4-1 to TRBJ2-7, with TRBD2 matching 7 bases. V shed 6 bases and J 7 bases; nucleotides not matched to a gene: 9. Germline V gene lookup returns CDR1 MGHRA and CDR2 YSYEKL. The CDR3 length is 13 residues. The DNA for the CDR3 is TGCGCCAGCAGAGCCAGCGGGGTCTCTGAGCAGTACTTC. Protein sequence: CASRASGVSEQYF.

V usage is TRBV6-1 and J usage is TRBJ2-7; D not resolved. Germline V gene data show CDR1 as MNHNS and CDR2 as SASEGT. The length of the CDR3 is 15 residues. The V end was cut by 6 bases, the J end by 2 bases, with 17 bases between. CDR3: CASSRALGQAYEQYF. The DNA for the CDR3 is TGTGCCAGCAGCCGCGCCCTTGGGCAGGCCTACGAGCAGTACTTC.

This chain connects TRBV29-1 to TRBJ1-2; 7 bases fit TRBD1. The trim removed 4 bases at V and 6 bases at J, leaving 14 bases unmatched. CDR3 size: 15 residues. Germline-derived CDR1 and CDR2 are SQVTM and ANQGSEA. The CDR3 nucleotides are TGCAGCGTTGGAGGGACAGCCCATAAAACGAATGGCTACACCTTC. Translated, it gives CSVGGTAHKTNGYTF.

The gene calls are TRBV19 and TRBJ1-2, with D possibly being TRBD1 (5 bases). CDR3 length: 15 amino acids. Looked up from germline, CDR1 is LNHDA and CDR2 is SQIVND (reference sequence). V was shortened by 3 bases and J by 4 bases, with 15 bases between the two germline ends. The CDR3 bases are TGTGCCAGTAGTATCTCCCGGCCAGGGATCTATGGCTACACCTTC. It codes for CASSISRPGIYGYTF.